Following are 20 T cell receptor beta chains from one sample sequenced in a study of regulatory T cells in long-lasting Graves disease. Libraries of TCR beta came from iRepertoire HTBI primers plus Arm-PCR of CDR3 regions. TCRdb used MiXCR to reprocess the multiplex PCR reads, holding one entry per CDR3 protein. The sample has about 530,000 distinct CDR3 sequences, roughly 16% seen once. Noted time point: newly diagnosed GD, antithyroid drugs for less than 3 months. Researchers made the TCR library from RNA that was extracted from PBMCs. The sample was also reused in another study, on T cells in Graves' hyperthyroidism and ophthalmopathy.

Sequences were derived from peripheral blood mononuclear cells (PBMCs), sampled at new diagnosis, from a patient treated with antithyroid drugs. These receptors were collected from a woman aged 35-60 years with Graves disease.

At least ten counts were recorded for this clonotype. The V call is TRBV15, the J call TRBJ2-7; D not resolved. Germline values: CDR1 LNHNV, CDR2 YYDKDF (reference sequence). V was trimmed by 3 bases and J by 5 bases, leaving 11 bases between them. The CDR3 consists of 13 residues. The CDR3 is CATSRVGRNEQYF. CDR3 in DNA: TGTGCCACCAGCAGGGTAGGGCGGAACGAGCAGTACTTC.

This clonotype has at least ten counts. CDR3 DNA sequence: TGTGCCAGCAGCCCCCTCTCTGGGGCCAACGTCCTGACTTTC. This gives the protein CASSPLSGANVLTF. The chain employs TRBV28 and TRBJ2-6, with no clear D. V lost 6 bases to trimming and J lost 0 bases, with 6 bases between them. This CDR3 has 14 residues. CDR1 is MDHEN and CDR2 is SYDVKM in the germline V gene.

Ten or more counts support this clonotype. The chain combines TRBV28 with TRBJ1-6, with unresolved D. From germline, CDR1 is MDHEN and CDR2 SYDVKM. The CDR3 contains 15 residues. The ends were cut back, 7 bases at V and 5 bases at J, with 15 bases in the middle. CDR3 residues: CASTLRGQDNSPLHF. In nucleotides, the CDR3 is TGTGCCAGCACTCTTCGCGGGCAGGATAATTCACCCCTCCACTTT.

This clonotype was observed many times. This chain uses TRBV7-8 with TRBJ2-1; 8 nucleotides match TRBD2. The V segment lost 1 base and the J segment 6 bases; nucleotides outside the gene matches: 5. This CDR3 comprises 15 residues. Germline CDR1 is SGHVS and CDR2 is FQNEAQ. CDR3 DNA: TGTGCCAGCAGCTTAGAGGAGCGGGGGAGCAATGAGCAGTTCTTC. Its translation: CASSLEERGSNEQFF. The whole variable domain, filled in from reference TRBV7-8 and TRBJ2-1, reads GAGVSQSPRYKVAKRGQDVALRCDPISGHVSLFWYQQALGQGPEFLTYFQNEAQLDKSGLPSDRFFAERPEGSVSTLKIQRTQQEDSAVYLCASSLEERGSNEQFFGPGTRLTVL.

J is TRBJ1-1 and V is TRBV2; D unresolved. Trimming took off 8 bases at V and 6 bases at J, with 13 bases between the two ends. CDR1 and CDR2 (germline): SNHLY, FYNNEI. CDR3 size: 12 residues. The CDR3 reads CASLWGVPEAFF. The DNA of the CDR3 is TGTGCCAGCCTCTGGGGAGTCCCTGAAGCTTTCTTT.

This clonotype has more than one count but fewer than ten. The V gene is TRBV7-9, the J gene TRBJ1-4; D is unclear. Trimming removed 3 bases from V and 11 bases from J, with 13 bases in between. Germline-derived CDR1 and CDR2 are SEHNR and FQNEAQ (reference sequence). The CDR3 has 13 residues. The DNA of the CDR3 is TGTGCCAGCAGCTTCCCTTGGGGTCAGAAACTGTTTTTT. Residues: CASSFPWGQKLFF.

This chain links TRBV19 with TRBJ1-4, with D unclear. Looked up from germline, CDR1 is LNHDA and CDR2 is SQIVND (reference sequence). V gave up 7 bases and J gave up 0 bases, with 12 bases separating them. The CDR3 is 15 residues long. Here the CDR3 reads CASKLAGATNEKLFF. CDR3 nucleotides: TGTGCCAGTAAATTGGCAGGAGCAACTAATGAAAAACTGTTTTTT. Complete variable domain (other parts from reference TRBV19 and TRBJ1-4): DGGITQSPKYLFRKEGQNVTLSCEQNLNHDAMYWYRQDPGQGLRLIYYSQIVNDFQKGDIAEGYSVSREKKESFPLTVTSAQKNPTAFYLCASKLAGATNEKLFFGSGTQLSVL.

This clonotype was counted many times. The chain carries TRBV28 and TRBJ1-5, with D possibly being TRBD1 (6 bases). The CDR3 spans 15 residues. The germline gives CDR1 MDHEN, CDR2 SYDVKM. V lost 6 bases and J lost 6, with 18 bases in between. CDR3 coding DNA: TGTGCCAGCAGGCCTGGTTGGGGGGCCTTTCAGCCCCAGCATTTT. This sequence encodes CASRPGWGAFQPQHF.

This clonotype was seen repeatedly, ten times or more. The rearrangement links TRBV3-1 to TRBJ2-3; a weak D match, TRBD2 (6 bases). The CDR3 length is 13 residues. From germline, CDR1 is LGHDT and CDR2 YNNKEL (reference sequence). Trimming cost V 0 bases and J 8 bases, with 9 bases left between them. Here the CDR3 reads CASSQEIAATQYF. The CDR3 DNA reads TGTGCCAGCAGCCAAGAAATAGCGGCTACGCAGTATTTT.

The sample holds many counts of this clonotype. The CDR3 bases are TGCGCCAGCAGCCTTAATTTAGGGGGTGGGGCTGAAGCTTTCTTT. It yields the protein CASSLNLGGGAEAFF. This chain uses TRBV5-1 with TRBJ1-1; D is perhaps TRBD1 (6 bases). The CDR3 contains 15 residues. The germline gives CDR1 SGHRS, CDR2 YFSETQ. V was pared by 4 bases and J by 6 bases, with 19 bases between.

This chain uses TRBV15 with TRBJ1-2; 7 bases map to TRBD1. After removal of 5 bases from V and 6 bases from J, the junction contained 12 bases not matched to a gene. CDR3 length: 15 residues. The V gene's germline CDR1 is LNHNV and CDR2 YYDKDF (reference sequence). The CDR3 protein is CATSGFFEGAHGYTF. CDR3 DNA sequence: TGTGCCACCAGCGGGTTTTTCGAGGGGGCGCATGGCTACACCTTC.

Of note for this clonotype: A read error may produce the germline difference seen at one junction end. The chain carries TRBV7-8 and TRBJ1-1; the match to TRBD1 covers 7 bases. Germline V CDR1 and CDR2: SGHVS, FQNEAQ. The CDR3 runs 14 residues. The CDR3 is CASSINRGWTEAFF. The DNA of the CDR3 is TGCGCCAGCAGTATCAACAGGGGATGGACTGAAGCTTTCTTT.

V usage is TRBV19 and J usage is TRBJ1-3; D is possibly TRBD1 (6 bases). V gave up 4 bases and J gave up 2 bases, with 12 bases separating them. This CDR3 has 15 amino acids. Germline V CDR1 and CDR2: LNHDA, SQIVND (reference sequence). Here the CDR3 reads CASSTPRTAGNTIYF. The CDR3 DNA follows: TGTGCCAGTAGTACGCCTCGGACAGCTGGAAACACCATATATTTT.

This clonotype was counted once. This chain uses TRBV12-3 or TRBV12-4 with TRBJ2-1, with D possibly TRBD1 on 6 matching bases. The CDR3 length is 15 residues. Trimming stripped 5 bases from V and 2 bases from J, with 13 bases between. The CDR3 loop reads CASSLRDTTYNEQFF. CDR3 DNA: TGTGCCAGCAGTCTCCGGGACACGACCTACAATGAGCAGTTCTTC.

The rearrangement uses TRBV4-1 and TRBJ1-2; perhaps TRBD1 as D (6 bases). Germline values: CDR1 MGHRA, CDR2 YSYEKL. The ends were cut back, 2 bases at V and 3 bases at J, with 7 bases in the middle. The CDR3 extends over 13 amino acids. The CDR3 nucleotides are TGCGCCAGCAGCCAACAGGGGTACTATGGCTACACCTTC. Its protein is CASSQQGYYGYTF.

V usage is TRBV10-3 and J usage is TRBJ1-4; the D is unclear. Germline V CDR1 and CDR2: ENHRY, SYGVKD. CDR3 length: 14 residues. V was trimmed by 8 bases and J by 0 bases, leaving 10 bases between them. The CDR3 reads CAIGEVATNEKLFF. In DNA, the CDR3 is TGTGCCATCGGGGAGGTCGCAACTAATGAAAAACTGTTTTTT.

This chain joins TRBV18 and TRBJ1-2; D ambiguous. The V and J ends lost 2 bases and 0 bases respectively, with 10 bases between them. The length of the CDR3 is 15 residues. Germline-derived CDR1 and CDR2 are KGHSH and LQKENI. The CDR3 DNA sequence: TGTGCCAGCTCACCAACGGGTCAGACTAACTATGGCTACACCTTC. Translated, it gives CASSPTGQTNYGYTF.

The gene calls are TRBV7-3 and TRBJ2-2; 9 bases fit TRBD2. The trim removed 5 bases at V and 7 bases at J, leaving 11 bases unmatched. The CDR3 covers 16 residues. The V gene's germline CDR1 is SGHTA and CDR2 FQGTGA. The CDR3 protein is CASSRLAGGPDGELFF. DNA for the CDR3: TGTGCCAGCAGCCGCCTTGCGGGGGGGCCGGACGGGGAGCTGTTTTTT.

This clonotype was picked up a small number of times. V usage is TRBV25-1 and J usage is TRBJ2-5, with D possibly TRBD2 on 6 matching bases. The CDR3 is made up of 15 amino acids. V lost 5 bases, J lost 4 bases, and 17 bases lay in between. The germline V gene has CDR1 MGHDK and CDR2 SYGVNS. The CDR3 region is CASSSFAAGLETQYF. CDR3 DNA sequence: TGTGCCAGCAGTTCCTTCGCCGCGGGGTTAGAGACCCAGTACTTC.

This clonotype was recorded at least ten times. Its ends do not fully match the called genes, so a read error is possible. The gene calls are TRBV7-9 and TRBJ1-1; no firm D call. This CDR3 comprises 13 residues. CDR1 and CDR2 from the germline V gene are SEHNR and FQNEAQ (reference sequence). Here the CDR3 reads CASSVVWNPEAFF. DNA of the CDR3: TGTGCCAGCAGCGTTGTTTGGAACCCTGAAGCTTTCTTT.